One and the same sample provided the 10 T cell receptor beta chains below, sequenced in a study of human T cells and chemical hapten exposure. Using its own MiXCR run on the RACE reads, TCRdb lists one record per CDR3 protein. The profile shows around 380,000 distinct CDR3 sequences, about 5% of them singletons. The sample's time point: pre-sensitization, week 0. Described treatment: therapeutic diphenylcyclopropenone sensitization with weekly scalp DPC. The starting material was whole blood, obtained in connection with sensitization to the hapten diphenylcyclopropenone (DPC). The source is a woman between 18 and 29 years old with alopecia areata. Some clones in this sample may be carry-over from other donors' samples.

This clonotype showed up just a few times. CDR3 sequence (DNA): TGTGCCAGCAGCAATACAGGGGAGGCAGATGAGGACTCTGGGGCCAACGTCCTGACTTTC. Amino acids: CASSNTGEADEDSGANVLTF. The chain carries TRBV7-9 and TRBJ2-6; possibly TRBD1 for D (7 bases). V lost 5 bases and J 0 bases, leaving 23 bases between the germline ends. There are 20 residues in the CDR3. The germline V gene encodes CDR1 SEHNR and CDR2 FQNEAQ (reference sequence).

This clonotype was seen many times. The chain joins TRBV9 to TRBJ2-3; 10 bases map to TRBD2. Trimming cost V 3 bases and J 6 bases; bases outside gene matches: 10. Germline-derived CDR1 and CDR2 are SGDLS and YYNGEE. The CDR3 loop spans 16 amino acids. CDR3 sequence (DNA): TGTGCCAGCAGCGGAAGACTAGCGGGTGTTTCGGATACGCAGTATTTT. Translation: CASSGRLAGVSDTQYF.

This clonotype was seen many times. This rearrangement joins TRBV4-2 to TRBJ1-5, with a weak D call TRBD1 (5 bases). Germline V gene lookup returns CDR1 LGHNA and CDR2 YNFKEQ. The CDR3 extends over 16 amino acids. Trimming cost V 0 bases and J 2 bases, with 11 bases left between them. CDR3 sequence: CASSQDGGGGNQPQHF. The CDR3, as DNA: TGTGCCAGCAGCCAAGATGGGGGGGGTGGCAATCAGCCCCAGCATTTT.

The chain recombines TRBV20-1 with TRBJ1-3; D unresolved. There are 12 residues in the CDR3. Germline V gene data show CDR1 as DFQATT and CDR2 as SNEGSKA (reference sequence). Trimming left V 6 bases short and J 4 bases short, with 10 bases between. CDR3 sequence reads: CSALTQGNTIYF. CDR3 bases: TGCAGTGCCCTGACGCAGGGAAACACCATATATTTT.

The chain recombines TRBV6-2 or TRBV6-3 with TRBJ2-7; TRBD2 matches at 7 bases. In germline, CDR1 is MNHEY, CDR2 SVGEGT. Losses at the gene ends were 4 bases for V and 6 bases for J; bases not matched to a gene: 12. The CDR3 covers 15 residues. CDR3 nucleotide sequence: TGTGCCAGCAGTTCCCGCGAGACTAGCTGCCTCGAGCAGTACTTC. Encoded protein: CASSSRETSCLEQYF.

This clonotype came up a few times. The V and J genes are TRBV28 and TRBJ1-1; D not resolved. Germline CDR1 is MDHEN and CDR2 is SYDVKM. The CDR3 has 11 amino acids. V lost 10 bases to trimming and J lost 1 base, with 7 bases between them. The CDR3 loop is CATLENTEAFF. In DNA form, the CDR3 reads TGTGCCACCCTCGAGAACACTGAAGCTTTCTTT.

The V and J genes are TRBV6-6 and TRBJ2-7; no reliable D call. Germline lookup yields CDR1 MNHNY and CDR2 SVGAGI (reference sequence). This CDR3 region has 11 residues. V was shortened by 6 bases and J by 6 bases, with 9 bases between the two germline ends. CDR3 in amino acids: CASSGSIEQYF. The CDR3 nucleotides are TGTGCCAGCAGCGGTTCCATCGAGCAGTACTTC.

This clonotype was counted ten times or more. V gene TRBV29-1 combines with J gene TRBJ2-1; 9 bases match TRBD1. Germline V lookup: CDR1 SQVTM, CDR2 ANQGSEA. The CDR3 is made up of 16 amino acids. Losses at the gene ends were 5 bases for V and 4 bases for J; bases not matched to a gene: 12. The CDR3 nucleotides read TGCAGCGTTACGACGCCGGGACAGGGTATTTACAATGAGCAGTTCTTC. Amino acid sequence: CSVTTPGQGIYNEQFF.

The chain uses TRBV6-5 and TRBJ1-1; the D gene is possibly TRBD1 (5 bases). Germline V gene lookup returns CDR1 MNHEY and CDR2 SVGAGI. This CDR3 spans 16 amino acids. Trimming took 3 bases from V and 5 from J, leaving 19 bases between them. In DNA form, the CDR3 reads TGTGCCAGCAGTTATTTCCATCGGGGCCGAAAAACTGAAGCTTTCTTT. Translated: CASSYFHRGRKTEAFF.

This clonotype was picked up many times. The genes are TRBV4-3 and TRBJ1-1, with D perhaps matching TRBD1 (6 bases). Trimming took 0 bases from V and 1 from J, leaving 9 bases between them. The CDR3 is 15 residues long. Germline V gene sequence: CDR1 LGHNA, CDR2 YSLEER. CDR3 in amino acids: CASSQDGQPNTEAFF. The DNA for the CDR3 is TGCGCCAGCAGCCAAGATGGACAGCCGAACACTGAAGCTTTCTTT.